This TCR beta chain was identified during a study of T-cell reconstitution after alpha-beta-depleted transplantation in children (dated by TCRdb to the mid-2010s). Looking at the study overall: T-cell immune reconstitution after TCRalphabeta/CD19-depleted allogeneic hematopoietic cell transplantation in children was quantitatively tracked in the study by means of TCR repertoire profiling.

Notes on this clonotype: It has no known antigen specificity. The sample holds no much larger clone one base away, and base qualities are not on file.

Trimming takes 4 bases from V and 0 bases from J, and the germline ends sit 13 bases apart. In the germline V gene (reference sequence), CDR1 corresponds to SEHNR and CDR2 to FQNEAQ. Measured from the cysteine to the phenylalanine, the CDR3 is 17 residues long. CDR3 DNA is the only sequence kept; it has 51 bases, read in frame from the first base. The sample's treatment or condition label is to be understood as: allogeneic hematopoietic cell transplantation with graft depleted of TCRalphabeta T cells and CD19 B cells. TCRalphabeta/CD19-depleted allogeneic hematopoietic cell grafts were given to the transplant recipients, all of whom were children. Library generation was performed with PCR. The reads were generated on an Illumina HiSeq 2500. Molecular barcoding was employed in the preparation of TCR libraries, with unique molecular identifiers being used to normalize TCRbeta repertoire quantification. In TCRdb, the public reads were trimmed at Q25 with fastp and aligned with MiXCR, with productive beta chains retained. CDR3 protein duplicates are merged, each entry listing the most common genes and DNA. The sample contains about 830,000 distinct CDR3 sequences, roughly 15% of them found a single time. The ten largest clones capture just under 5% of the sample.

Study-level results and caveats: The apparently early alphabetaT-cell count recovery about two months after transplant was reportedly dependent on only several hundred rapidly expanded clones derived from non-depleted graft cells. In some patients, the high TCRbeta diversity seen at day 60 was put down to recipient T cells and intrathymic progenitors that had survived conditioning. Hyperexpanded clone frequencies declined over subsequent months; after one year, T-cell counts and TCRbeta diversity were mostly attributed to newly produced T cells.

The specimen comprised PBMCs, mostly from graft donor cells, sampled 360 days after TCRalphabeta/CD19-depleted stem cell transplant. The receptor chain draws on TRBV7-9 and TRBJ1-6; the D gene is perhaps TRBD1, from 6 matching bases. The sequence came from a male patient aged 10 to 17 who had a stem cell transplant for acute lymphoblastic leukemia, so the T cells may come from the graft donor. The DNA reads TGTGCCAGCAGCTCAGGACAGTCCTACTCCTATAATTCACCCCTCCACTTT. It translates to CASSSGQSYSYNSPLHF.